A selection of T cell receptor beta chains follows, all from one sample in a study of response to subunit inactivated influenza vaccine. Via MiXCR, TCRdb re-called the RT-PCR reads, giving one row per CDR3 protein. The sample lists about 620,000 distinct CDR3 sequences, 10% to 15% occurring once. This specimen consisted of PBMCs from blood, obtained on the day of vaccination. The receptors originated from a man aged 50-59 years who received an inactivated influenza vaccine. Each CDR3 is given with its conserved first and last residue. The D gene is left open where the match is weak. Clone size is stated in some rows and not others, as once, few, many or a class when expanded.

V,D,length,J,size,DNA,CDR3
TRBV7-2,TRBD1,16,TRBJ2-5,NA,TGTGCCAGCAGCCCCCGACAGGGGGGCCTGAGAGAGACCCAGTACTTC,CASSPRQGGLRETQYF
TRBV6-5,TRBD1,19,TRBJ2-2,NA,TGTGCCAGCAGTTGGCCTCGGTTGACGGGACAGATTAACACCGGGGAGCTGTTTTTT,CASSWPRLTGQINTGELFF
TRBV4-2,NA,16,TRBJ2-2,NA,TGTGCCAGCAGCCTAACCGGGACACCGAACACCGGGGAGCTGTTTTTT,CASSLTGTPNTGELFF
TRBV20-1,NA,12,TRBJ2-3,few,TGCAGTGCTAGAGGAGTCCCAGATACGCAGTATTTT,CSARGVPDTQYF
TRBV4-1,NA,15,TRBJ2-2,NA,TGCGCCAGCAGCCAAGGGGACTCAGGGACCGGGGAGCTGTTTTTT,CASSQGDSGTGELFF
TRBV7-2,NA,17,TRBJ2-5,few,TGTGCCAGCAGCTTTAGGAAAATGAGGGGGACTCAAGAGACCCAGTACTTC,CASSFRKMRGTQETQYF
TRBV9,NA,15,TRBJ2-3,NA,TGTGCCAGCAGCGTAGCTACGGTTAGCACAGATACGCAGTATTTT,CASSVATVSTDTQYF
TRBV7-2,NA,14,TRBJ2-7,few,TGTGCCAGCAGCTTAGGCCAGCGGCTTAGCGAGCAGTACTTC,CASSLGQRLSEQYF
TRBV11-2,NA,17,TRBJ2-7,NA,TGTGCCAGCAGCTTAGAGATGGGCAGTAAAGTTTACTACGAGCAGTACTTC,CASSLEMGSKVYYEQYF
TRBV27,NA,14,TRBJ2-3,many,TGTGCCAGCAGTTTTAGCCAAAACACAGATACGCAGTATTTT,CASSFSQNTDTQYF
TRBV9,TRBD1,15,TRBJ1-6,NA,TGTGCCAGCAGCGTAGCGGACAGGGGTAATTCACCCCTCCACTTT,CASSVADRGNSPLHF
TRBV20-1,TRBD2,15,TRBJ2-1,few,TGCAGTGCTACGGTAGGGAGCGGGGGGTACAATGAGCAGTTCTTC,CSATVGSGGYNEQFF
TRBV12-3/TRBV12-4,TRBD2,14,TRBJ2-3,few,TGTGCCAGCAGTTTAAGGGGCGGGGGGGCGTCGCAGTATTTT,CASSLRGGGASQYF
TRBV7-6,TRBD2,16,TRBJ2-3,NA,TGTGCCAGCAGCCCCCCCCCGACTAGCTTATCAGATACGCAGTATTTT,CASSPPPTSLSDTQYF
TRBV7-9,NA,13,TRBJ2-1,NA,TGTGCCAGCAGCTGGGGAAGAGACGGTGAGCAGTTCTTC,CASSWGRDGEQFF
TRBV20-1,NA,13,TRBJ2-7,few,TGCAGTGCTACCGGGACTGATCTAACCGAGCAGTACTTC,CSATGTDLTEQYF
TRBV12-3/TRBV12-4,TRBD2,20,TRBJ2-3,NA,TGTGCCAGCAGTTTCCCTAGCGGGGGGCTCAGCAAAATAACCACAGATACGCAGTATTTT,CASSFPSGGLSKITTDTQYF
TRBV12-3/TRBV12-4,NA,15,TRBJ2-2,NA,TGTGCCAGCAGTTTTGCGCTGAAGAACACCGGGGAGCTGTTTTTT,CASSFALKNTGELFF
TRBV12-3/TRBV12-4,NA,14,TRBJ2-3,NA,TGTGCCAGCAGCCCCACCGGGCACACAGATACGCAGTATTTT,CASSPTGHTDTQYF
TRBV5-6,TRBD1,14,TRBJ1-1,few,TGTGCCAGCAGGAAGACAGGGGCAGGCACTGAAGCTTTCTTT,CASRKTGAGTEAFF
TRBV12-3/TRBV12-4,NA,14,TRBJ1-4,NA,TGTGCCAGCAGTTTAGGTGTGGAGTTTGAAAAACTGTTTTTT,CASSLGVEFEKLFF
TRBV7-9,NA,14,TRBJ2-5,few,TGTGCCAGCAGCTTAGAAGAGGAACGAGAGACCCAGTACTTC,CASSLEEERETQYF
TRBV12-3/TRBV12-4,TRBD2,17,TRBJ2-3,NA,TGTGCCAGCAGTTCCCGGACTAGCGGGAGGGCCGGTTATACGCAGTATTTT,CASSSRTSGRAGYTQYF
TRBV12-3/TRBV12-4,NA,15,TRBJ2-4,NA,TGTGCCAGCAGTTTATGGAGGTTAGCCAAAAACATTCAGTACTTC,CASSLWRLAKNIQYF
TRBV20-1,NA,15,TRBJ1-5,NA,TGCAGTGCCCTCCCAGGAGGGTCGCTCAATCAGCCCCAGCATTTT,CSALPGGSLNQPQHF
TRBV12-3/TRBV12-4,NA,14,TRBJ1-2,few,TGTGCCAGCACTCTCAGTGGACTACCGACTGGCTACACCTTC,CASTLSGLPTGYTF
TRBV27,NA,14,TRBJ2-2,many,TGTGCCAGCAGTACTACATGGAACACCGGGGAGCTGTTTTTT,CASSTTWNTGELFF